This is a list of T cell receptor beta chains from one sample in a study of T-cell reconstitution after alpha-beta-depleted transplantation in children. TCRdb reanalysed the PCR reads using MiXCR and keeps one entry per CDR3 protein. The top ten clones hold 2% of a sample with 400,000 to 550,000 distinct CDR3 sequences, under 12% of them seen once. Material: PBMCs, obtained before TCRalphabeta/CD19-depleted stem cell transplant. The receptors come from a child aged 2 to 15 with inherited bone marrow failure, due to receive a stem cell transplant. The CDR3 runs from the conserved cysteine through the conserved F or W. D genes are given only for firm matches. Not every row has a clone size; where given, it reads once, few, many or a size class.

v_call	d_call	j_call	clone_size	cdr3_nt	cdr3_aa
TRBV4-3	TRBD2	TRBJ2-3	few	TGCGCCAGCAGCCTCCAGCGGGAGGGCTATGACACAGATACGCAGTATTTT	CASSLQREGYDTDTQYF
TRBV12-3/TRBV12-4	NA	TRBJ2-1	few	TGTGCCAGCACCACCCCAGGAGGGACGCAGTTCTTC	CASTTPGGTQFF
TRBV7-2	TRBD1	TRBJ1-6	many	TGTGCCAGCAGCTTAGTTTCCGGGACAGGGGCTTCACCCCTCCACTTT	CASSLVSGTGASPLHF
TRBV29-1	TRBD1	TRBJ2-7	many	TGCAGCGTTGAAAACAGGGGGGACTACGAGCAGTACTTC	CSVENRGDYEQYF
TRBV29-1	TRBD1	TRBJ2-2	NA	TGCAGCGTTGTAACAGGGGGCAGACCTACCACCGGGGAGCTGTTTTTT	CSVVTGGRPTTGELFF
TRBV7-2	NA	TRBJ1-1	many	TGTGCCAGCAGCTTTGTTAGTGGAGGGGACACTGAAGCTTTCTTT	CASSFVSGGDTEAFF
TRBV5-1	NA	TRBJ1-4	many	TGCGCCAGCGGGCCCGGCGGGGGGTCTAATGAAAAACTGTTTTTT	CASGPGGGSNEKLFF
TRBV6-5	TRBD1	TRBJ1-2	NA	TGTACCAGCAGTTACGGGACAGGGAGCGATGGCTACACCTTC	CTSSYGTGSDGYTF
TRBV5-1	TRBD1	TRBJ1-2	many	TGCGCCAGCAGCTGGACAGGGATTAGTGGCTACACCTTC	CASSWTGISGYTF
TRBV7-9	NA	TRBJ2-3	many	TGTGCCAGCAGCTTCTCACGGCTGCAATCCACAGATACGCAGTATTTT	CASSFSRLQSTDTQYF
TRBV28	TRBD1	TRBJ1-1	few	TGTGCCAGCAGCTCACCGGGACAGGGGTACACTGAAGCTTTCTTT	CASSSPGQGYTEAFF
TRBV4-3	NA	TRBJ1-1	many	TGCGCCAGCAGCCAAGCCCGACCGGGGGGCTCGGCTTTCTTT	CASSQARPGGSAFF
TRBV5-4	NA	TRBJ2-1	few	TGTGCCAGCAGCTTGAGGCGGCTAAGCTCCTACAATGAGCAGTTCTTC	CASSLRRLSSYNEQFF
TRBV12-3/TRBV12-4	NA	TRBJ1-5	many	TGTGCCAGCAGCGCCGGGACATATAGCAATCAGCCCCAGCATTTT	CASSAGTYSNQPQHF
TRBV12-3/TRBV12-4	NA	TRBJ1-1	NA	TGTGCCAGCAGTCCTGGGGGGGGCCGTGTTGAAGCTTTCTTT	CASSPGGGRVEAFF
TRBV29-1	NA	TRBJ2-3	many	TGCAGCGTTGCGGGGGGCGAGGAGGCAGATACGCAGTATTTT	CSVAGGEEADTQYF
TRBV29-1	NA	TRBJ1-5	NA	TGCAGCGTTGTATTCGGATACAATCAGCCCCAGCATTTT	CSVVFGYNQPQHF
TRBV29-1	NA	TRBJ1-2	many	TGCAGCGTTGTCAGGGGAGGTGGCTATGGCTACACCTTC	CSVVRGGGYGYTF
TRBV20-1	TRBD1	TRBJ2-2	few	TGCAGTGCTGGACAGGGAACGGTCTCCGGGGAGCTGTTTTTT	CSAGQGTVSGELFF
TRBV28	NA	TRBJ2-2	many	TGTGCCAGCAGCCTCGGGGAAAACGGGGAGCTGTTTTTT	CASSLGENGELFF
TRBV11-1	TRBD2	TRBJ2-1	few	TGTGCCAGCAGTTCACCTAATACGACTAGCGGGTATTACAGCTACAATGAGCAGTTCTTC	CASSSPNTTSGYYSYNEQFF
TRBV4-3	NA	TRBJ1-1	many	TGCGCCAGCAGCCAAGATTTGGGCGGGAACACTGAAGCTTTCTTT	CASSQDLGGNTEAFF
TRBV4-3	NA	TRBJ1-6	many	TGCGCCAGCAGCCAAGCGGCCAGTTTGAGCTCCTATAATTCACCCCTCCACTTT	CASSQAASLSSYNSPLHF
TRBV29-1	NA	TRBJ2-1	many	TGCAGCGTTGCGGGGGCAGAAGCCTACAATGAGCAGTTCTTC	CSVAGAEAYNEQFF
TRBV4-3	NA	TRBJ2-7	few	TGCGCCAGCAGCCAAGTCCAGGGCGCAGCCTACGAGCAGTACTTC	CASSQVQGAAYEQYF
TRBV5-5	NA	TRBJ1-4	many	TGTGCCAGCAGCCCGGATGTAAATGAAAAACTGTTTTTT	CASSPDVNEKLFF
TRBV28	NA	TRBJ2-3	many	TGTGCCAGCAGTTTCCTCAGCGGTGGGGTGACAGATACGCAGTATTTT	CASSFLSGGVTDTQYF
TRBV9	NA	TRBJ2-3	many	TGTGCCAGCAGCGAGTCCTCACCCGGCACAGATACGCAGTATTTT	CASSESSPGTDTQYF
TRBV20-1	TRBD1	TRBJ2-7	many	TGCAGTGCTGCCGGACAGGGGGACGCCTCCTACGAGCAGTACTTC	CSAAGQGDASYEQYF
TRBV5-1	TRBD1	TRBJ2-3	many	TGCGCCAGCAGCCAGGGGGTTGGCACAGATACGCAGTATTTT	CASSQGVGTDTQYF
TRBV20-1	NA	TRBJ2-7	NA	TGCAGTGCTGAGGCTTGGGGGTCCTCCTACGAGCAGTACTTC	CSAEAWGSSYEQYF
TRBV28	TRBD2	TRBJ2-5	few	TGTGCCAGCAGTTTGGGCGGGGGGATCCAAGAGACCCAGTACTTC	CASSLGGGIQETQYF
TRBV5-1	NA	TRBJ2-1	many	TGCGCCAGCAGCTTGCTGGTGAGCATCAGGAACGGACTGGATGAGCAGTTCTTC	CASSLLVSIRNGLDEQFF
TRBV6-5	NA	TRBJ1-5	NA	TGTGCCAGCAGTTGGACGGCACGCTATCAGCCCCAGCATTTT	CASSWTARYQPQHF
TRBV13	NA	TRBJ2-7	NA	TGTGCCAGCAGCTTAGGCAAAAACGAGCAGTACTTC	CASSLGKNEQYF
TRBV19	NA	TRBJ2-1	many	TGTGCCAGTCAACACAGGAGCTCCTACAATGAGCAGTTCTTC	CASQHRSSYNEQFF
TRBV20-1	TRBD2	TRBJ2-3	many	TGCAGTGCGGGACTAGTAGCAGATACGCAGTATTTT	CSAGLVADTQYF
TRBV4-1	TRBD2	TRBJ2-1	many	TGCGCCAGCAGCCAAGATGATCTAGCGGGAGGGTACTACAATGAGCAGTTCTTC	CASSQDDLAGGYYNEQFF
TRBV29-1	NA	TRBJ1-1	many	TGCAGCGTTGATGAGGCCCCCGGGCAGACTGAAGCTTTCTTT	CSVDEAPGQTEAFF
TRBV7-2	NA	TRBJ2-1	NA	TGTGCCAGCAGCTTGACAGGTGACAATGACCAGTTCTTC	CASSLTGDNDQFF
TRBV2	NA	TRBJ2-4	NA	TGTGCCAGCAGTGAAGGTACAGCGAAAAACATTCAGTACTTC	CASSEGTAKNIQYF
TRBV7-9	NA	TRBJ1-4	many	TGTGCCAGCACCATGACGGGGTCCGGTGAAAAACTGTTTTTT	CASTMTGSGEKLFF
TRBV7-8	TRBD2	TRBJ2-5	NA	TGTGCCACCGGGGGGGAGAGGTTGGAGACCCAGTACTTC	CATGGERLETQYF
TRBV6-2/TRBV6-3	NA	TRBJ2-1	few	TGTGCCAGCAGTTACGCGATCTATGAGCAGTTCTTC	CASSYAIYEQFF
TRBV5-6	NA	TRBJ2-3	NA	TGTGCCAGCAGCTTAATTGTCCACTTCCAGGGCACAGATACGCAGTATTTT	CASSLIVHFQGTDTQYF
TRBV15	NA	TRBJ2-1	few	TGTGCCACCAGCAGACTCCCTCCCCATCGCAATGAGCAGTTCTTC	CATSRLPPHRNEQFF
TRBV27	NA	TRBJ2-2	many	TGTGCCAGCAGCCTCGGGTTGTATCTCGGGGAGCTGTTTTTT	CASSLGLYLGELFF
TRBV28	TRBD2	TRBJ2-1	many	TGTGCCAGCAACGAGGGGAGGGGATACAATGAGCAGTTCTTC	CASNEGRGYNEQFF
TRBV24-1	TRBD2	TRBJ2-7	many	TGTGCCACCAGTGAAACGACTAGCGGGAGTTCATCCGAGCAGTACTTC	CATSETTSGSSSEQYF